This T cell receptor beta chain was sequenced in a study of cytomegalovirus exposure and HLA in healthy donors. Overall study: Across 300 to 400 genotyped donors, more than 75% landed in the Caucasian-associated ancestry cluster.

The PCR had 60 Vbeta and 13 Jbeta primers. TCRdb's copy holds only in-frame clones and misses some; the assay was immunoSEQ multiplex PCR. The sample includes over 150,000 clones, around 83% of them seen just once. From germline, CDR1 is SGHNT and CDR2 YYREEE (reference sequence). With 1 base removed from V and 4 bases from J, the gap between germline ends came to 12 bases. The CDR3 loop spans 14 amino acids. Source material: PBMCs. The genes are TRBV5-4 and TRBJ2-7; D possibly corresponds to TRBD2 (7 bases). The sequence was collected from a man between 25 and 39 years old in good health and CMV-seropositive. The CDR3 loop is CASSLKGGGYEQYF. CDR3 bases: TGTGCCAGCAGCTTGAAGGGGGGAGGGTACGAGCAGTACTTC.